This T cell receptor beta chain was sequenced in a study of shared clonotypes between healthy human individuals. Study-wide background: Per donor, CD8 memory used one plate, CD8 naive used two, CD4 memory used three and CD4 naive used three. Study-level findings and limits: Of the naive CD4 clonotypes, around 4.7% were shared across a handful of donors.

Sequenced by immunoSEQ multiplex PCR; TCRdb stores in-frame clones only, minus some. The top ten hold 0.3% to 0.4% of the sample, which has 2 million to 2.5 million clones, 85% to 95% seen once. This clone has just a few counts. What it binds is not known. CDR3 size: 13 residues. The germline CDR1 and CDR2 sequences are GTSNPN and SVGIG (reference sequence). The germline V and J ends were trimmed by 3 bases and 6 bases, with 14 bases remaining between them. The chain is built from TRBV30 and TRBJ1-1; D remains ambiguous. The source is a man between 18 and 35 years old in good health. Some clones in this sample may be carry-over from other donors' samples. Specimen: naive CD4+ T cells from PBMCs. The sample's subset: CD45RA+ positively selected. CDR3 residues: CAWSERRKAEAFF. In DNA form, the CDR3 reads TGTGCCTGGAGCGAGAGGCGGAAGGCTGAAGCTTTCTTT. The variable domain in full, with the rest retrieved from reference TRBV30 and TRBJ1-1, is SQTIHQWPATLVQPVGSPLSLECTVEGTSNPNLYWYRQAAGRGLQLLFYSVGIGQISSEVPQNLSASRPQDRQFILSSKKLLLSDSGFYLCAWSERRKAEAFFGQGTRLTVV.